This entry concerns a single TCR beta chain. This record comes from a study of Ad26.COV2.S vaccination and SARS-CoV-2 variants. Turning to the study itself: The vaccine Ad26.COV2.S was put into the muscle once, or twice with 56 days between.

Repertoires were generated with immunoSEQ multiplex PCR, while TCRdb's copy carries only in-frame clones and drops some. The table lists about 680,000 clones, around 89% of them singletons. CDR1 and CDR2 (germline): ENHRY, SYGVKD. J gave up 5 bases and V 5 bases, and 4 bases lay outside the gene matches. This CDR3 has 13 residues. Treatment of the sample: about 20 received Ad26.COV2.S at low or high dose, single or two shots; a few received placebo; per-sample allocation not given. Collection of the samples took place on day 63 after the first injection of vaccine or placebo. The clonotype comes from a person between 18 and 59 years old who received the Ad26.COV2.S COVID-19 vaccine or a placebo. Specimen: peripheral blood, collected in a trial of Ad26.COV2.S vaccine versus placebo. The chain joins TRBV10-3 to TRBJ2-5; the match to TRBD2 covers 8 bases. CDR3 region: CAISKREKETQYF. In DNA, the CDR3 is TGTGCCATCAGTAAGCGGGAGAAGGAGACCCAGTACTTC.